The 31 T cell receptor beta chains below all came from one sample that was sequenced in a study of Ad26.COV2.S vaccination and SARS-CoV-2 variants. Clones were read by immunoSEQ multiplex PCR, and TCRdb kept only the in-frame ones, dropping some. Of about 350,000 clones listed, about 85% are singletons. Noted treatment: some 20 received Ad26.COV2.S at low or high dose, single or two shots; about 5 received placebo; per-sample allocation not given. Specimen acquisition occurred on day 63 following the initial vaccine or placebo injection. Sequenced here: peripheral blood, sampled in a trial of Ad26.COV2.S vaccine versus placebo. The receptors come from a person aged 18 to 59 who received the Ad26.COV2.S COVID-19 vaccine or a placebo.

This chain connects TRBV10-1 to TRBJ2-7; TRBD1 aligns across 10 bases. The trim removed 8 bases at V and 3 bases at J, leaving 10 bases unmatched. CDR1 and CDR2 from the germline V gene are WNHNN and SYGVQD (reference sequence). This CDR3 is built from 15 residues. The CDR3 DNA is TGCGCCAGCCCTTACCGGGACAGGGGTGTCTACGAGCAGTACTTC. Translation: CASPYRDRGVYEQYF.

V and J are TRBV7-2 and TRBJ2-1; 7 bases are shared with TRBD2. V was pared by 4 bases and J by 4 bases, with 10 bases of the junction left unmatched. CDR1 is SGHTA and CDR2 is FQGNSA in the germline V gene. This CDR3 region has 16 residues. The CDR3 loop reads CASSSLRLAAYNEQFF. CDR3 sequence (DNA): TGTGCCAGCAGCTCCCTGCGGCTAGCGGCTTACAATGAGCAGTTCTTC.

The chain combines TRBV30 with TRBJ1-1, with a tentative D call TRBD1 (6 bases). This CDR3 has 14 amino acids. Looked up from germline, CDR1 is GTSNPN and CDR2 is SVGIG (reference sequence). Trimming shortened V by 3 bases and J by 5 bases, and 16 bases separated the two germline ends. CDR3 loop: CAWRRAGAVTEAFF. The DNA of the CDR3 is TGTGCCTGGAGGAGGGCAGGGGCTGTAACTGAAGCTTTCTTT.

The gene calls are TRBV7-8 and TRBJ2-7; D remains ambiguous. The CDR3 loop spans 13 amino acids. V shed 3 bases and J shed 1 base, with 7 bases lying between them. The germline CDR1 and CDR2 sequences are SGHVS and FQNEAQ. The chain's CDR3 is CASSFRRSYEQYF. CDR3 DNA sequence: TGTGCCAGCAGCTTTAGACGATCCTACGAGCAGTACTTC.

This chain connects TRBV23-1 to TRBJ2-7; 7 bases agree with TRBD1. TRBV23-1 is placed among ORFs of uncertain function. The junction had 11 bases not matched to a gene; V was cut back by 3 bases and J by 0 bases. CDR3 length equals 17 residues. The CDR3 nucleotides are TGCGCCAGCAGTCAGCTATCCAGGGGGAAGCCCTCCTACGAGCAGTACTTC. As protein: CASSQLSRGKPSYEQYF.

The CDR3 DNA reads as TGTGCCAGCAGATCCGACAGGGTGGTCCATGGCTACACCTTC. Translation gives CASRSDRVVHGYTF. The chain links TRBV9 to TRBJ1-2, with 7 bases lining up with TRBD1. This CDR3 is 14 amino acids long. CDR1 is SGDLS, CDR2 YYNGEE, per germline. V dropped 5 bases and J dropped 6; count of bases not matched to a gene: 10.

The chain has TRBV7-2 and TRBJ1-5; tentative D call: TRBD1 (5 bases). This CDR3 spans 16 amino acids. Trimming pared 5 bases from V and 6 bases from J, leaving 20 bases between. Looked up from germline, CDR1 is SGHTA and CDR2 is FQGNSA. The CDR3 DNA is TGTGCCAGCAGCCCGCAAGGGACGGGAGGGACTCAGCCCCAGCATTTT. It translates to CASSPQGTGGTQPQHF. The complete variable domain, with remaining parts taken from reference TRBV7-2 and TRBJ1-5, reads GAGVSQSPSNKVTEKGKDVELRCDPISGHTALYWYRQSLGQGLEFLIYFQGNSAPDKSGLPSDRFSAERTGGSVSTLTIQRTQQEDSAVYLCASSPQGTGGTQPQHFGDGTRLSIL.

This sequence joins TRBV4-3 and TRBJ1-3, with D tentatively TRBD1 (5 bases). The CDR3 spans 15 residues. Per germline, CDR1 LGHNA and CDR2 YSLEER. Trimming removed 0 bases from V and 1 base from J, with 7 bases in between. The CDR3 DNA reads as TGCGCCAGCAGCCAAGAGGGGGGATCTGGAAACACCATATATTTT. Protein sequence: CASSQEGGSGNTIYF.

V gene TRBV9 combines with J gene TRBJ2-7; D ambiguous. The germline gives CDR1 SGDLS, CDR2 YYNGEE. Trimming took off 3 bases at V and 5 bases at J, with 9 bases between the two ends. This CDR3 comprises 12 residues. CDR3 sequence reads: CASSGLSHEQYF. In DNA form, the CDR3 reads TGTGCCAGCAGCGGCCTCAGTCACGAGCAGTACTTC.

Comments on this clone: Other DNA sequences in the same sample also yield this CDR3. The chain has TRBV12-3 or TRBV12-4 and TRBJ1-2, with D unresolved. Trimming removed 1 base from V and 2 bases from J, with 5 bases in between. There are 13 residues in the CDR3. CDR3 nucleotides: TGTGCCAGCAGTTTAGGGCAGAACTATGGCTACACCTTC. Encoded protein: CASSLGQNYGYTF.

The chain recombines TRBV5-5 with TRBJ2-7; tentative D call: TRBD1 (5 bases). The CDR3 has 14 amino acids. Germline V gene lookup returns CDR1 SGHKS and CDR2 YYEKEE (reference sequence). V lost 0 bases and J 1 base, leaving 8 bases between the germline ends. CDR3 protein: CASSLVSGSYEQYF. The DNA of the CDR3 is TGTGCCAGCAGCTTGGTTTCAGGGTCCTACGAGCAGTACTTC.

About this clone: Other DNA sequences in the sample encode the same CDR3. The gene calls are TRBV27 and TRBJ2-7, with TRBD1 matching 8 bases. V was pared by 5 bases and J by 2 bases, with 5 bases of the junction left unmatched. CDR1 and CDR2 from the germline V gene are MNHEY and SMNVEV (reference sequence). The CDR3 length is 14 residues. CDR3 loop: CASSLGTGPYEQYF. The CDR3 DNA sequence: TGTGCCAGCAGTCTCGGGACAGGTCCCTACGAGCAGTACTTC.

The V gene is TRBV4-1, the J gene TRBJ2-7; 7 nucleotides line up with TRBD1. Losses at the gene ends were 3 bases for V and 7 bases for J; bases not matched to a gene: 15. This CDR3 region has 16 residues. The germline CDR1 and CDR2 sequences are MGHRA and YSYEKL. The CDR3 DNA reads TGCGCCAGCAGCCAGTCCCGGGACAGAACGACTGGAGAGCAGTACTTC. As protein: CASSQSRDRTTGEQYF.

This clone occurred a few times. The J gene is TRBJ1-2, the V gene TRBV18; D gene ambiguous. V shed 5 bases and J shed 3 bases, with 10 bases lying between them. The CDR3 contains 13 residues. Per the germline V gene, CDR1 is KGHSH and CDR2 is LQKENI. The CDR3 is CASSKNEDYGYTF. DNA for the CDR3: TGTGCCAGCTCAAAAAACGAGGACTATGGCTACACCTTC. The full variable domain, in which reference TRBV18 and TRBJ1-2 provide the parts outside the CDR3, is NAGVMQNPRHLVRRRGQEARLRCSPMKGHSHVYWYRQLPEEGLKFMVYLQKENIIDESGMPKERFSAEFPKEGPSILRIQQVVRGDSAAYFCASSKNEDYGYTFGSGTRLTVV.

This clone was found a few times. The genes are TRBV6-1 and TRBJ1-4; D may be TRBD1 (6 bases). Germline CDR1 is MNHNS and CDR2 is SASEGT. This CDR3 has 16 residues. V lost 2 bases and J lost 2, with 12 bases in between. CDR3 sequence: CASSERRGDTNEKLFF. The CDR3 DNA is TGTGCCAGCAGTGAACGGAGGGGGGATACTAATGAAAAACTGTTTTTT.

This chain uses TRBV24-1 with TRBJ2-1; TRBD1 aligns across 8 bases. The ends lost 7 bases at V and 8 bases at J; junction bases unmatched: 3. The germline V gene has CDR1 KGHDR and CDR2 SFDVKD. The CDR3 covers 12 residues. The CDR3 nucleotides are TGTGCCACCAGCCCAGGGGGCGATGAGCAGTTCTTC. Its protein is CATSPGGDEQFF.

V is TRBV29-1 and J is TRBJ2-2, with D tentatively TRBD1 or TRBD2 (5 bases each). The ends were cut back, 2 bases at V and 3 bases at J, with 10 bases in the middle. The germline V gene encodes CDR1 SQVTM and CDR2 ANQGSEA. The CDR3 is made up of 14 amino acids. CDR3 in amino acids: CSVEPSGHTGELFF. Written as DNA, the CDR3 is TGCAGCGTTGAACCTTCGGGACACACCGGGGAGCTGTTTTTT.

The chain carries TRBV4-3 and TRBJ1-2, with a possible D match to TRBD1 (5 bases). This CDR3 comprises 16 residues. The V and J ends lost 0 bases and 3 bases respectively, with 14 bases between them. CDR1 and CDR2 (germline): LGHNA, YSLEER. This CDR3 reads CASSQDPGGRYYGYTF. The CDR3 DNA follows: TGCGCCAGCAGCCAAGATCCCGGGGGGAGGTACTATGGCTACACCTTC.

The chain employs TRBV11-3 and TRBJ2-5; 10 bases match TRBD2. This CDR3 contains 17 residues. Germline-derived CDR1 and CDR2 are SGHNT and YENEEA. With 2 bases clipped from V and 5 bases from J, the junction kept 11 bases outside the gene matches. CDR3 protein: CASSLRSQRGGPETQYF. CDR3 DNA sequence: TGTGCCAGCAGCTTACGATCCCAGCGGGGGGGCCCGGAGACCCAGTACTTC.

This rearrangement joins TRBV12-5 to TRBJ2-1, with TRBD2 as a possible D gene (6 bases). With 6 bases removed from V and 7 bases from J, the gap between germline ends came to 16 bases. Germline values: CDR1 LGHNT, CDR2 FRNRAP. This CDR3 is built from 14 residues. CDR3 sequence (DNA): TGTGCTAGTGGCCTCGGGAGTGGGTCGAATGAGCAGTTCTTC. It translates to CASGLGSGSNEQFF.

The sample holds a few counts of this clone. This rearrangement joins TRBV20-1 to TRBJ2-5, with a weak D call TRBD2 (5 bases). Trimming took off 3 bases at V and 4 bases at J, with 15 bases between the two ends. Per germline, CDR1 DFQATT and CDR2 SNEGSKA (reference sequence). There are 14 residues in the CDR3. The DNA of the CDR3 is TGCAGTGCTAGTTTGTGGGAGCCGGCAGAGACCCAGTACTTC. Its protein is CSASLWEPAETQYF.

The rearrangement links TRBV20-1 to TRBJ1-2, with D maybe TRBD1 (5 bases). Trimming stripped 3 bases from V and 7 bases from J, with 12 bases between. CDR1 and CDR2 from the germline V gene are DFQATT and SNEGSKA (reference sequence). The length of the CDR3 is 12 residues. CDR3 residues: CSASGRAVGYTF. The CDR3 nucleotides read TGCAGTGCTAGTGGCAGGGCTGTTGGCTACACCTTC.

The sample holds one count of this clone. V is TRBV28 and J is TRBJ1-2; 12 positions match TRBD1. The CDR3 runs to 15 residues. The V segment lost 5 bases and the J segment 8 bases; nucleotides outside the gene matches: 9. Germline CDR1 is MDHEN and CDR2 is SYDVKM. The CDR3 is CASSPRDRGLWGYTF. The CDR3 nucleotides read TGTGCCAGCAGTCCACGGGACAGGGGGCTTTGGGGCTACACCTTC.

This chain uses TRBV11-2 with TRBJ2-3; TRBD1 aligns across 9 bases. Trimming removed 6 bases from V and 2 bases from J; junction bases left unmatched: 6. This CDR3 is built from 15 residues. Germline CDR1 and CDR2: SGHAT and FQNNGV. CDR3 region: CASSYYRGLTDTQYF. The CDR3 bases are TGTGCCAGCAGTTACTACAGGGGGCTCACAGATACGCAGTATTTT.

V and J are TRBV21-1 and TRBJ2-5; the listed D gene, TRBD2, was not tested against the DNA. TRBV21-1 is noted as a pseudogene. The CDR3 has 14 amino acids. CDR3 loop: CASSKVFSQETQYF. The CDR3 region has the DNA TGTGCCAGCAGCAAAGTTTTCTCCCAAGAGACCCAGTACTTC.

The chain has TRBV5-1 and TRBJ2-3; 7 bases map to TRBD2. This CDR3 contains 16 residues. V was pared by 0 bases and J by 2 bases, with 6 bases of the junction left unmatched. Germline values: CDR1 SGHRS, CDR2 YFSETQ. CDR3 loop: CASSLDGGGNTDTQYF. CDR3 nucleotide sequence: TGCGCCAGCAGCTTGGATGGCGGGGGTAACACAGATACGCAGTATTTT.

V gene TRBV19 combines with J gene TRBJ2-7, with TRBD1 matching 9 bases. The germline CDR1 and CDR2 sequences are LNHDA and SQIVND (reference sequence). The CDR3 spans 13 residues. V shed 5 bases, J shed 10 bases, and the junction held 9 bases outside the gene matches. In nucleotides, the CDR3 is TGTGCCAGTAGTGTAACAGGGGGCGCCGACCAGTACTTC. Its protein is CASSVTGGADQYF. Full variable domain (rest looked up from reference TRBV19 and TRBJ2-7): DGGITQSPKYLFRKEGQNVTLSCEQNLNHDAMYWYRQDPGQGLRLIYYSQIVNDFQKGDIAEGYSVSREKKESFPLTVTSAQKNPTAFYLCASSVTGGADQYFGPGTRLTVT.

V and J are TRBV5-6 and TRBJ1-5; TRBD1 matches at 8 bases. J gave up 1 base and V 6 bases, and 3 bases lay outside the gene matches. The CDR3 runs to 14 residues. Germline V gene data show CDR1 as SGHDT and CDR2 as YYEEEE. The CDR3 DNA follows: TGTGCCAGCATCGGACAGGGAAGCAATCAGCCCCAGCATTTT. Its translation: CASIGQGSNQPQHF. The entire variable domain, with the rest obtained from reference TRBV5-6 and TRBJ1-5, is as follows: DAGVTQSPTHLIKTRGQQVTLRCSPKSGHDTVSWYQQALGQGPQFIFQYYEEEERQRGNFPDRFSGHQFPNYSSELNVNALLLGDSALYLCASIGQGSNQPQHFGDGTRLSIL.

About this clone: This specimen includes other DNA sequences encoding the same CDR3. The chain is built from TRBV5-4 and TRBJ2-7, with a tentative D call TRBD1 (5 bases). This CDR3 is built from 11 residues. Germline V CDR1 and CDR2: SGHNT, YYREEE (reference sequence). Trimming removed 1 base from V and 6 bases from J, with 5 bases in between. CDR3 nucleotide sequence: TGTGCCAGCAGCTTGAGGGGCGAGCAGTACTTC. It is translated as CASSLRGEQYF.

The chain employs TRBV10-2 and TRBJ1-4; D ambiguous. V shed 4 bases and J shed 3 bases, with 6 bases lying between them. This CDR3 spans 13 amino acids. CDR1 is WSHSY and CDR2 is SAAADI in the germline V gene. The CDR3: CASSVRANEKLFF. DNA of the CDR3: TGCGCCAGCAGTGTGCGGGCTAATGAAAAACTGTTTTTT.

This sequence joins TRBV24-1 and TRBJ2-1; 12 bases match TRBD2. Trimming cost V 3 bases and J 3 bases; bases outside gene matches: 5. Germline CDR1 reads KGHDR; CDR2 reads SFDVKD. The CDR3 has 17 amino acids. DNA of the CDR3: TGTGCCACCAGTGATGACTTGACTAGCGGGGGCTACAATGAGCAGTTCTTC. It codes for CATSDDLTSGGYNEQFF.